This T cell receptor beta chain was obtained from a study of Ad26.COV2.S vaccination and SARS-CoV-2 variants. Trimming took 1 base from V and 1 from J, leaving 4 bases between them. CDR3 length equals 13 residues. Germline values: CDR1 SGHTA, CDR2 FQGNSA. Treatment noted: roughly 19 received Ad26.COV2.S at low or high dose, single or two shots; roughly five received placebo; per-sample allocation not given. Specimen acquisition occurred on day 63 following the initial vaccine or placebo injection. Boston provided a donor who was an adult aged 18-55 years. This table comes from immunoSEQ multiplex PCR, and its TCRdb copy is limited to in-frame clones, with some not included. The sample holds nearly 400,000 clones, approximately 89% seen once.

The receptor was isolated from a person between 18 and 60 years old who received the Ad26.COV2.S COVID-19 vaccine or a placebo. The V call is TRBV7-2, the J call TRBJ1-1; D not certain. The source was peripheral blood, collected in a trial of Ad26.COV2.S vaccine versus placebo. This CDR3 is CASSLGWNTEAFF. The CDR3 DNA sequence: TGTGCCAGCAGCTTAGGCTGGAACACTGAAGCTTTCTTT.